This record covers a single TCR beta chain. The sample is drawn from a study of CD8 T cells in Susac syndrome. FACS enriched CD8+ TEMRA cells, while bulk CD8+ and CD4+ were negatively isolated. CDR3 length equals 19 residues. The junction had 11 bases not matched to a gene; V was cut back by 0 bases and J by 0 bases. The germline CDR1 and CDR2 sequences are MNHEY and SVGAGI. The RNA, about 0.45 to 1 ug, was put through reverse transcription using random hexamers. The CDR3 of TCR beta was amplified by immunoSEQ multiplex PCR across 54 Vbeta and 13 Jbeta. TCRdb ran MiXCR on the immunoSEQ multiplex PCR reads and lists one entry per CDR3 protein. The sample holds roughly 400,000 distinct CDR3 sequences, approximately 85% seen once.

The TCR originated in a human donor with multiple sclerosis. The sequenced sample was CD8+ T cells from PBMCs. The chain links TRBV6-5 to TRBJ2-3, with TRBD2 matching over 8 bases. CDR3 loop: CASSYSTGSGGESTDTQYF. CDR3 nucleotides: TGTGCCAGCAGTTACTCGACGGGGTCCGGGGGGGAAAGCACAGATACGCAGTATTTT.